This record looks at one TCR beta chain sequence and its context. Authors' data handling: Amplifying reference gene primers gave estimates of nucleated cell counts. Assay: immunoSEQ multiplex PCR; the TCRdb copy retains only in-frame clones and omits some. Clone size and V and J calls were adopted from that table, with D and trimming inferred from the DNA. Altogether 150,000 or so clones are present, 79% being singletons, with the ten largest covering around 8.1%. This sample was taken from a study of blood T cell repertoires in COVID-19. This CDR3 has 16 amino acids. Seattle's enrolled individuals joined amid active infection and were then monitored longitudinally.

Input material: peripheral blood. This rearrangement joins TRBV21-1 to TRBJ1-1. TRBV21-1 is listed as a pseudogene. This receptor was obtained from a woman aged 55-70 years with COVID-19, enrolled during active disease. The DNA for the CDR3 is TGTGCCAGCAGCAAGCTATCCTTTGCCTTGAACACTGAAGCTTTCTTT. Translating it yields CASSKLSFALNTEAFF.